This note documents a single TCR beta chain sequence. Its specificity is unknown. Germline assignment: CDR1 SGHTA and CDR2 FQGNSA. The CDR3 spans 16 residues. J was trimmed by 5 bases and V by 1 base; bases with no gene match: 9. The data were taken from a study of vaccination and CD4 T cells after COVID-19. The treatment denotes: roughly ten-day PBMC culture with coronavirus spike peptide pools or control peptides (ViraFEST assay). Cultured CD4+ T cells had their DNA profiled by the Oncomine TCR Beta short-read assay. Using its own MiXCR run on the PCR reads, TCRdb lists one record per CDR3 protein. This table holds 14,000 or so distinct CDR3 sequences, around 53% found once.

The receptor was derived from a human donor who had recovered from COVID-19. Specimen: CD4+ T cells from blood, cultured in vitro, collected before SARS-CoV-2 vaccination. The chain recombines TRBV7-2 with TRBJ1-2; 8 positions match TRBD1. The CDR3 reads CASSLVAGGAGYGYTF. As DNA, the CDR3 is TGTGCCAGCAGCTTAGTAGCAGGGGGCGCGGGGTATGGCTACACCTTC. Full variable domain (missing parts from reference TRBV7-2 and TRBJ1-2): GAGVSQSPSNKVTEKGKDVELRCDPISGHTALYWYRQSLGQGLEFLIYFQGNSAPDKSGLPSDRFSAERTGGSVSTLTIQRTQQEDSAVYLCASSLVAGGAGYGYTFGSGTRLTVV.